This T cell receptor (beta chain) is drawn from a study of blood T cells in healthy people across ages. This clonotype occurred many times. Its target is unknown. A second about 6 to 11 cycle PCR used barcoded and J-beta primers. TCRdb passed the 5' RACE reads through MiXCR, listing each CDR3 protein once. The sample has roughly 1,700,000 distinct CDR3 sequences; about 28% are singletons. This CDR3 contains 15 residues. V trimming: 2 bases; J trimming: 4 bases; junction bases outside the gene matches: 2. General study results and limits: Compared with aged donors, long-lived donors showed fewer expanded clones, suggesting selection. Per-million-T-cell TCR beta diversity fell roughly linearly with age.

The clonotype comes from a woman aged 30 to 39 in good health. This chain uses TRBV12-3 or TRBV12-4 with TRBJ1-4, with 9 nucleotides matching TRBD1. The sequenced sample consisted of blood. The DNA for the CDR3 is TGTGCCAGCAGTTTAAGGGGACAGGGTAATGAAAAACTGTTTTTT. It encodes CASSLRGQGNEKLFF.